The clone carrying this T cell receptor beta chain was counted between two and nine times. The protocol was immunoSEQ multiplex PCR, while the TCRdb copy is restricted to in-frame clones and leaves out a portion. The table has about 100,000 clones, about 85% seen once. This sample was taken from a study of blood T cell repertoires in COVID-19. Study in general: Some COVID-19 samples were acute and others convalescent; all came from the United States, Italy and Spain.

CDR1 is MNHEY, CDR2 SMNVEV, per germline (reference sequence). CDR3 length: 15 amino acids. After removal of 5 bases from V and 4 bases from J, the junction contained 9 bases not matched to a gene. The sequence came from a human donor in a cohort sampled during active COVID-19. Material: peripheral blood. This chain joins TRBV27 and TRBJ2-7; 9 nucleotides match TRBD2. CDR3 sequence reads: CASSRGGALLYEQYF. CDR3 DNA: TGTGCCAGCAGTCGCGGGGGGGCCCTACTTTACGAGCAGTACTTC.